This T cell receptor beta chain was found in a study of cytomegalovirus exposure and HLA in healthy donors. Findings of the study overall: It was reportedly the case that the classifier diagnosed cytomegalovirus status with high specificity and sensitivity. Rare sequences made up most TCRs, while some public TCRs were found in many donors.

With respect to this clone: Its antigen is unknown.

This CDR3 spans 17 amino acids. Looked up from germline, CDR1 is LNHNV and CDR2 is YYDKDF (reference sequence). Trimming cost V 1 base and J 6 bases; bases outside gene matches: 9. The protocol was immunoSEQ multiplex PCR, while the TCRdb copy is restricted to in-frame clones and leaves out a portion. The profile covers roughly 90,000 clones, with roughly 85% appearing a single time and 20% to 25% taken by the ten largest. Sequences were obtained from PBMCs. This rearrangement joins TRBV15 to TRBJ2-7, with 13 bases that match TRBD2. The clonotype originates from a man aged 18-30 years in good health and CMV-seropositive. The CDR3 nucleotides are TGTGCCACCAGCAGAGGGCAGCCGGGACTAGCGGGACGCGAGCAGTACTTC. Translating it yields CATSRGQPGLAGREQYF.